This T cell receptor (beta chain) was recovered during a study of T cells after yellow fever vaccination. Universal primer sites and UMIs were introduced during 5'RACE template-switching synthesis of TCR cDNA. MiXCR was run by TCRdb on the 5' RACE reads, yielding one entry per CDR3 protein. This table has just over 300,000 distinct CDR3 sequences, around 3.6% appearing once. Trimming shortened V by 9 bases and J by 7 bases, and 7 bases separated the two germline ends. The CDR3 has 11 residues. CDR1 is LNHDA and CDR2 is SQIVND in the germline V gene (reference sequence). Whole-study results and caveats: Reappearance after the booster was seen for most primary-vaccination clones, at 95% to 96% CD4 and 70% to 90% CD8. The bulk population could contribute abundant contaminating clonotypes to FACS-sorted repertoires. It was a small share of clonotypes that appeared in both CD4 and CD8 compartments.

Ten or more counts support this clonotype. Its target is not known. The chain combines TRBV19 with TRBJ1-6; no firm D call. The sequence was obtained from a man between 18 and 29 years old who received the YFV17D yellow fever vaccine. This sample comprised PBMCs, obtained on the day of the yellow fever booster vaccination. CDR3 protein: CARDLNSPLHF. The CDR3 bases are TGTGCCAGGGACTTAAATTCACCCCTCCACTTT.